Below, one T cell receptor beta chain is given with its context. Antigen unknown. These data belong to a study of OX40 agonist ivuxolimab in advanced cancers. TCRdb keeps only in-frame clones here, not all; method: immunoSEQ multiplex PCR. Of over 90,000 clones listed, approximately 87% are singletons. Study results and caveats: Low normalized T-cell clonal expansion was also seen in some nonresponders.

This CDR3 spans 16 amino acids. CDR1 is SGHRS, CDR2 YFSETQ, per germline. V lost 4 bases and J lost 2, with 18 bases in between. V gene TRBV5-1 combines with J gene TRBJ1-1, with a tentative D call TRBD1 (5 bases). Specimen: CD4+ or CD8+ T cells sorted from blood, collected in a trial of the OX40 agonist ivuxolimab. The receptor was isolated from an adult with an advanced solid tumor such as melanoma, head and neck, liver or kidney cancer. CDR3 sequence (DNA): TGCGCCAGCAGCCTTGGTTGGGGCCCGAGTAACACTGAAGCTTTCTTT. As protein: CASSLGWGPSNTEAFF.